A single sample is the source of the 26 T cell receptor beta chains below, sequenced in a study of breast tumors, draining lymph nodes, adjacent tissues. Samples came from axillary lymph nodes draining the breast cancer. TCRdb independently ran MiXCR on the multiplex PCR reads; one entry per CDR3 protein. Among 120,000 to 150,000 distinct CDR3 sequences listed, approximately 30% were seen once. Source material: axillary lymph node tissue. All receptors come from a female donor with breast cancer. Some clones in this sample may be carry-over from other donors' samples.

A few counts support this clonotype. The chain combines TRBV6-1 with TRBJ2-2; TRBD2 agrees at 9 bases. From germline, CDR1 is MNHNS and CDR2 SASEGT. Trimming removed 5 bases from V and 3 bases from J; junction bases left unmatched: 7. This CDR3 is built from 16 residues. The CDR3 sequence: CASSPIGGGDTGELFF. The CDR3 DNA is TGTGCCAGCAGTCCAATCGGCGGGGGGGACACCGGGGAGCTGTTTTTT.

This clonotype was seen once. This may be a read error: a much more frequent sequence differs by one nucleotide. The V and J genes are TRBV5-4 and TRBJ1-4; the D gene is possibly TRBD1 (5 bases). Germline CDR1 and CDR2: SGHNT and YYREEE (reference sequence). The length of the CDR3 is 14 residues. The CDR3 loop is CASSLQGTNGKLFF. CDR3 coding DNA: TGTGCCAGCAGCTTGCAGGGTACTAATGGAAAACTGTTTTTT. The full variable domain, in which reference TRBV5-4 and TRBJ1-4 provide the parts outside the CDR3, is ETGVTQSPTHLIKTRGQQVTLRCSSQSGHNTVSWYQQALGQGPQFIFQYYREEENGRGNFPPRFSGLQFPNYSSELNVNALELDDSALYLCASSLQGTNGKLFFGSGTQLSVL.

This clonotype was seen ten or more times. This chain links TRBV25-1 with TRBJ1-5; 7 bases align to TRBD1. There are 14 residues in the CDR3. The V and J ends lost 1 base and 7 bases, in that order; junction bases with no gene match: 4. Germline assignment: CDR1 MGHDK and CDR2 SYGVNS. This CDR3 is CASSESGRGQPQHF. As DNA, the CDR3 is TGTGCCAGCAGTGAATCGGGCAGGGGGCAGCCCCAGCATTTT. Looking up the rest from reference TRBV25-1 and TRBJ1-5 gives the full variable domain: EADIYQTPRYLVIGTGKKITLECSQTMGHDKMYWYQQDPGMELHLIHYSYGVNSTEKGDLSSESTVSRIRTEHFPLTLESARPSHTSQYLCASSESGRGQPQHFGDGTRLSIL.

This chain links TRBV2 with TRBJ1-2; 12 bases line up with TRBD1. The ends lost 7 bases at V and 8 bases at J; junction bases unmatched: 8. Germline V CDR1 and CDR2: SNHLY, FYNNEI. The CDR3 is 14 residues long. CDR3 sequence (DNA): TGTGCCAGCATCCGGGACAGGGGGCAGGGGGGCTACACCTTC. Amino acids: CASIRDRGQGGYTF.

About this clonotype itself: This could be a read error, since a much larger clone is one nucleotide away. The CDR3 loop is CASPPQGMRGDTQYF. The CDR3 DNA reads as TGTGCCAGCCCACCACAGGGAATGAGGGGCGATACGCAGTATTTT. The chain has TRBV18 and TRBJ2-3; TRBD1 might be the D (6 bases). The germline gives CDR1 KGHSH, CDR2 LQKENI. CDR3 length: 15 residues.

This clonotype appeared once. CDR3 sequence reads: CASSGRQGLYEQYF. The CDR3 DNA follows: TGTGCCAGCAGCGGGCGACAGGGTTTGTACGAGCAGTACTTC. This chain uses TRBV7-3 with TRBJ2-7, with 7 bases matching TRBD1. Germline V lookup: CDR1 SGHTA, CDR2 FQGTGA. The CDR3 loop spans 14 amino acids. The V gene end was trimmed by 5 bases and the J gene end by 4 bases; junction bases not matched to a gene: 8.

Worth noting for this clonotype: Since the CDR3 does not end with the conserved phenylalanine or tryptophan, this likely comes from a read error. It is unclear where the CDR3 begins or ends on the DNA, so no DNA is shown, and the CDR3 is as TCRdb lists it. The chain carries TRBV6-5 and TRBJ1-6. CDR1 and CDR2 (germline): MNHEY, SVGAGI. Including both end residues, the CDR3 is 9 amino acids long. The chain's CDR3 is CASSYSTTG.

The chain links TRBV10-3 to TRBJ2-3; D might be TRBD1 (6 bases). The CDR3 totals 15 residues. Trimming removed 8 bases at V and 6 bases at J, with 21 bases between. Looked up from germline, CDR1 is ENHRY and CDR2 is SYGVKD. CDR3 protein: CAIQSSRGTGDTQYF. The CDR3 DNA sequence: TGTGCCATCCAGAGTAGCAGGGGTACGGGGGATACGCAGTATTTT.

This clonotype was seen ten or more times. V gene TRBV6-4 combines with J gene TRBJ1-2; TRBD1 is a possible D gene (5 bases). Trimming cost V 5 bases and J 4 bases, with 14 bases left between them. The CDR3 runs 14 residues. The germline V gene has CDR1 MRHNA and CDR2 SNTAGT. The CDR3 loop reads CASSPGGSLYGYTF. The CDR3 DNA reads TGTGCCAGCAGTCCTGGGGGGAGTCTCTATGGCTACACCTTC.

This clonotype was seen ten or more times. The chain recombines TRBV7-2 with TRBJ2-3, with 10 bases aligning to TRBD2. With V trimmed by 5 bases and J by 1 base, 6 bases remained unmatched. The length of the CDR3 is 16 residues. Germline CDR1 SGHTA, CDR2 FQGNSA. The CDR3 DNA reads TGTGCCAGCAGCATATCCGGGACTAGCGGCACAGATACGCAGTATTTT. Amino acids: CASSISGTSGTDTQYF.

Ten or more counts support this clonotype. The V gene is TRBV2, the J gene TRBJ2-1; TRBD2 might be the D (6 bases). The germline CDR1 and CDR2 sequences are SNHLY and FYNNEI. The CDR3 is 14 residues long. V lost 6 bases and J 0 bases, leaving 9 bases between the germline ends. The CDR3 reads CASRWDSSYNEQFF. The CDR3, as DNA: TGTGCCAGCAGGTGGGACTCCTCCTACAATGAGCAGTTCTTC. Full variable domain (missing parts from reference TRBV2 and TRBJ2-1): EPEVTQTPSHQVTQMGQEVILRCVPISNHLYFYWYRQILGQKVEFLVSFYNNEISEKSEIFDDQFSVERPDGSNFTLKIRSTKLEDSAMYFCASRWDSSYNEQFFGPGTRLTVL.

This sequence joins TRBV12-5 and TRBJ1-3; no reliable D call. The CDR3 sequence is 14 residues long. The germline gives CDR1 LGHNT, CDR2 FRNRAP. CDR3 sequence (DNA): TGTGCCAGCAGTTTAAGGCGCTATGGCTACACCATATATTTT. It yields the protein CASSLRRYGYTIYF.

There are many counts of this clonotype. V and J are TRBV5-6 and TRBJ1-2; TRBD1 might be the D (5 bases). V lost 5 bases and J 2 bases, leaving 13 bases between the germline ends. CDR1 and CDR2 (germline): SGHDT, YYEEEE. This CDR3 has 14 amino acids. CDR3 sequence: CASRPAGLNYGYTF. The CDR3 bases are TGTGCCAGCAGACCGGCGGGGCTAAACTATGGCTACACCTTC.

This chain uses TRBV20-1 with TRBJ2-3, with 9 nucleotides matching TRBD2. Unmatched junction bases numbered 7, after V lost 6 bases and J lost 3 bases. The V gene's germline CDR1 is DFQATT and CDR2 SNEGSKA (reference sequence). The length of the CDR3 is 14 residues. The DNA for the CDR3 is TGCAGTGCGAAACATAGCGGGGGTACAGATACGCAGTATTTT. Translation gives CSAKHSGGTDTQYF.

The chain couples TRBV7-9 to TRBJ1-4, with TRBD1 as a possible D gene (5 bases). The CDR3 covers 18 residues. CDR1 SEHNR and CDR2 FQNEAQ come from the germline V gene (reference sequence). V was shortened by 4 bases and J by 3 bases, with 21 bases between the two germline ends. CDR3 amino acids: CASSSRGGGGSSNEKLFF. As DNA, the CDR3 is TGTGCCAGCAGCTCGCGGGGGGGTGGCGGATCGTCTAATGAAAAACTGTTTTTT.

This clonotype was recorded many times. In DNA, the CDR3 is TGCAGCGTGACAGGCCGGAATGAAAAACTGTTTTTT. It encodes CSVTGRNEKLFF. The V gene is TRBV29-1, the J gene TRBJ1-4, with a possible D match to TRBD1 (6 bases). CDR1 SQVTM and CDR2 ANQGSEA come from the germline V gene. The CDR3 runs to 12 residues. The germline V and J ends were trimmed by 6 bases and 5 bases, with 10 bases remaining between them.

Many counts were recorded for this clonotype. J is TRBJ1-2 and V is TRBV3-1; D unresolved. The CDR3 length is 15 residues. Germline CDR1 LGHDT, CDR2 YNNKEL (reference sequence). The V and J ends lost 2 bases and 1 base respectively, with 11 bases between them. This CDR3 reads CASSQISVNNYGYTF. The DNA of the CDR3 is TGTGCCAGCAGCCAAATCAGCGTGAATAACTATGGCTACACCTTC.

This clonotype was seen ten or more times. This sequence joins TRBV6-6 and TRBJ2-1; possible D gene TRBD1, 5 bases. From germline, CDR1 is MNHNY and CDR2 SVGAGI (reference sequence). This CDR3 spans 17 amino acids. Trimming took 5 bases from V and 4 from J, leaving 21 bases between them. Written as DNA, the CDR3 is TGTGCCAGCAGTCACCGTTTGCTAGGAAGGACATACAATGAGCAGTTCTTC. It encodes CASSHRLLGRTYNEQFF.

This clonotype was seen ten or more times. V usage is TRBV2 and J usage is TRBJ1-6; D uncertain. Trimming removed 6 bases at V and 1 base at J, with 13 bases between. Germline V gene sequence: CDR1 SNHLY, CDR2 FYNNEI. The CDR3 spans 16 residues. This CDR3 reads CASRTDQESYNSPLHF. For the CDR3, the DNA is TGTGCCAGCAGGACTGACCAAGAGTCCTATAATTCACCCCTCCACTTT.

In regard to this clonotype: At one of its ends the junction is not consistent with the germline gene, which may arise from a read error. The chain joins TRBV7-7 to TRBJ1-6; 7 nucleotides line up with TRBD1. The V gene's germline CDR1 is SSHAT and CDR2 FNYEAQ (reference sequence). The CDR3 runs 15 residues. The CDR3 loop reads CASSLTGPGTSPLHF. Here the CDR3 DNA reads TGTGCTAGCAGCTTGACAGGGCCGGGGACGTCACCCCTCCACTTT.

This clonotype has ten or more counts. This rearrangement joins TRBV28 to TRBJ2-5; a weak D match, TRBD2 (6 bases). V lost 4 bases to trimming and J lost 5 bases, with 11 bases between them. The germline V gene encodes CDR1 MDHEN and CDR2 SYDVKM. The length of the CDR3 is 13 residues. The chain's CDR3 is CASSWPGRETQYF. The CDR3 DNA reads TGTGCCAGCAGTTGGCCGGGGAGGGAGACCCAGTACTTC.

In DNA form, the CDR3 reads TGTGCCAGCAGTTTAATGGGGGGTGCGGATCAGCCCCAGCATTTT. Translation: CASSLMGGADQPQHF. V is TRBV27 and J is TRBJ1-5; TRBD1 is a possible D gene (5 bases). The CDR3 is 15 amino acids. V lost 2 bases and J lost 5, with 13 bases in between. The V gene's germline CDR1 is MNHEY and CDR2 SMNVEV (reference sequence).

This clonotype came up many times. The V gene is TRBV27, the J gene TRBJ1-5; perhaps TRBD1 as D (5 bases). V shed 5 bases and J shed 0 bases, with 14 bases lying between them. The CDR3 loop spans 16 amino acids. Per the germline V gene, CDR1 is MNHEY and CDR2 is SMNVEV (reference sequence). In DNA, the CDR3 is TGTGCCAGCAGTCCTACAGGTCCTTATAGCAATCAGCCCCAGCATTTT. Encoded protein: CASSPTGPYSNQPQHF.

The sample holds many counts of this clonotype. For the CDR3, the DNA is TGTGCCTGGAGGAGGGCAAGGGCCTCTGGAAACACCATATATTTT. The encoded protein is CAWRRARASGNTIYF. The rearrangement links TRBV30 to TRBJ1-3; D gene unclear. CDR1 GTSNPN and CDR2 SVGIG come from the germline V gene (reference sequence). The V end lost 3 bases, the J end lost 0 bases, and 12 bases lay between the germline ends. The CDR3 is 15 amino acids. The complete variable domain, with remaining parts taken from reference TRBV30 and TRBJ1-3, reads SQTIHQWPATLVQPVGSPLSLECTVEGTSNPNLYWYRQAAGRGLQLLFYSVGIGQISSEVPQNLSASRPQDRQFILSSKKLLLSDSGFYLCAWRRARASGNTIYFGEGSWLTVV.

This clonotype was picked up many times. The chain carries TRBV5-1 and TRBJ2-3, with D perhaps matching TRBD1 (6 bases). This CDR3 has 15 residues. Germline CDR1 SGHRS, CDR2 YFSETQ. V lost 4 bases to trimming and J lost 1 base, with 13 bases between them. Here the CDR3 reads CASSPQGSGTDTQYF. CDR3 nucleotide sequence: TGCGCCAGCAGCCCACAGGGATCTGGCACAGATACGCAGTATTTT.

This rearrangement joins TRBV12-3 or TRBV12-4 to TRBJ1-4; maybe TRBD1 (5 bases). The CDR3 length is 14 residues. V was clipped by 6 bases and J by 8 bases, with 16 bases between them. CDR3 residues: CASRPGRGREKLFF. The CDR3 bases are TGTGCCAGCAGACCCGGGAGGGGACGAGAAAAACTGTTTTTT.